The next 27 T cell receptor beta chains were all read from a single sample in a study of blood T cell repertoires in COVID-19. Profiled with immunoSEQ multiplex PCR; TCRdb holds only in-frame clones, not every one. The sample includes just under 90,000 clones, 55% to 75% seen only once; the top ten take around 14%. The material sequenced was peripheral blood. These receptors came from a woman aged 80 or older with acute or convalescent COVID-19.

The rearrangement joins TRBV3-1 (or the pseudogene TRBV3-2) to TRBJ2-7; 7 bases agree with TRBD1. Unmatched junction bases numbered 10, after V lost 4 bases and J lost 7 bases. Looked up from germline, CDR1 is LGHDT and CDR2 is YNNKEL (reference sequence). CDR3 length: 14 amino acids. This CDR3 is CASSRGGALGEQYF. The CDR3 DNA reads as TGTGCCAGCAGCCGAGGGGGCGCCCTGGGGGAGCAGTACTTC.

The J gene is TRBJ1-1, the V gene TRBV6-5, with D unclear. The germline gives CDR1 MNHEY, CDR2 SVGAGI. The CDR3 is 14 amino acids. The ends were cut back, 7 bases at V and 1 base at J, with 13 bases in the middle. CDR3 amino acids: CASTRTTENTEAFF. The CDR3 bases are TGTGCCAGCACCCGGACTACGGAGAACACTGAAGCTTTCTTT.

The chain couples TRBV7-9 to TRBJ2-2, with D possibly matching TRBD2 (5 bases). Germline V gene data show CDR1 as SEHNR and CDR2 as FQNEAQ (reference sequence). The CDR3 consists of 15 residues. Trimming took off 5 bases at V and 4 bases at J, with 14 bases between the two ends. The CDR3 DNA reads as TGTGCCAGCAGCCGGGGTGCAGTCCCCACCGGGGAGCTGTTTTTT. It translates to CASSRGAVPTGELFF.

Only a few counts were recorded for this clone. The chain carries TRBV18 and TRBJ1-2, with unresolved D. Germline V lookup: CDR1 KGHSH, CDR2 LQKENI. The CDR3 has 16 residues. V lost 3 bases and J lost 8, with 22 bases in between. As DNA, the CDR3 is TGTGCCAGCTCACCTTTGGGTGTGGAGGTGGATAGGGGCTACACCTTC. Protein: CASSPLGVEVDRGYTF. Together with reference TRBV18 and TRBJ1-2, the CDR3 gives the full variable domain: NAGVMQNPRHLVRRRGQEARLRCSPMKGHSHVYWYRQLPEEGLKFMVYLQKENIIDESGMPKERFSAEFPKEGPSILRIQQVVRGDSAAYFCASSPLGVEVDRGYTFGSGTRLTVV.

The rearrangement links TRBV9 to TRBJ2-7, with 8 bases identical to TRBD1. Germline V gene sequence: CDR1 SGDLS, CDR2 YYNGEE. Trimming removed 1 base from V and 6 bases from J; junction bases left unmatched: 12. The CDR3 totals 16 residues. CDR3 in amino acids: CASSVLEVGTGGEQYF. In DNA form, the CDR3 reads TGTGCCAGCAGCGTATTAGAGGTCGGAACAGGGGGCGAGCAGTACTTC.

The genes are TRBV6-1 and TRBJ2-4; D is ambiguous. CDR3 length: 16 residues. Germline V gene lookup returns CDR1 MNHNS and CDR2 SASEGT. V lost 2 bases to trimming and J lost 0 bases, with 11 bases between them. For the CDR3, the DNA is TGTGCCAGCAGTGAACGTGAACACCTAGCCAAAAACATTCAGTACTTC. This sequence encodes CASSEREHLAKNIQYF.

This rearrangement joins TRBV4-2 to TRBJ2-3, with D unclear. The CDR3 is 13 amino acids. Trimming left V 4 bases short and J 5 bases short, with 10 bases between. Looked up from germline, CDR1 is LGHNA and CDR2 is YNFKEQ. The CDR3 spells CASSPIALDTQYF. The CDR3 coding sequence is TGTGCCAGCAGCCCTATTGCGTTAGATACGCAGTATTTT.

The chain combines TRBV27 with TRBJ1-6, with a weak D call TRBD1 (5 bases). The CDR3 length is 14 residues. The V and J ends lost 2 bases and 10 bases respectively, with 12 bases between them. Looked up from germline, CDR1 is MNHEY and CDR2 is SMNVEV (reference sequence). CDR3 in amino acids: CASSLGGQGSPLHF. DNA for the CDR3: TGTGCCAGCAGTTTAGGTGGACAAGGGTCACCCCTCCACTTT.

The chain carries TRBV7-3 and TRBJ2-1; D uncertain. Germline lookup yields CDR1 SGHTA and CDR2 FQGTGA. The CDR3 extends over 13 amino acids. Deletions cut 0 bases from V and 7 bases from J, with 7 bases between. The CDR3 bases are TGTGCCAGCAGCTTAACGTTCCTAAATGAGCAGTTCTTC. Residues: CASSLTFLNEQFF.

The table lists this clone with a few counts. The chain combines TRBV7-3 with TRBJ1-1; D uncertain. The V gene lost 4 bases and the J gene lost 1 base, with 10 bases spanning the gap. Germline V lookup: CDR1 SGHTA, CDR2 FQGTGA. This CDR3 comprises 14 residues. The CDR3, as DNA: TGTGCCAGCAGCTCCGAGGGCAGGAACACTGAAGCTTTCTTT. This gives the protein CASSSEGRNTEAFF.

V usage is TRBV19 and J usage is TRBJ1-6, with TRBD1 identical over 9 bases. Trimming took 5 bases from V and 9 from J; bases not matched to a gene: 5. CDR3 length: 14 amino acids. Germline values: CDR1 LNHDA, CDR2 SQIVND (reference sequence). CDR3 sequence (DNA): TGTGCCAGTAGTGCCGACAGGGGGTCTTCACCCCTCCACTTT. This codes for CASSADRGSSPLHF.

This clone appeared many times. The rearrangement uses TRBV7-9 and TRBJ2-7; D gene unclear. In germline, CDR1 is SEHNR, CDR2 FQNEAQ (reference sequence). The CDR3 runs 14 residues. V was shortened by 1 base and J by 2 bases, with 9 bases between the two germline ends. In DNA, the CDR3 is TGTGCCAGCAGCTTAGGTGGGCCAACCTACGAGCAGTACTTC. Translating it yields CASSLGGPTYEQYF.

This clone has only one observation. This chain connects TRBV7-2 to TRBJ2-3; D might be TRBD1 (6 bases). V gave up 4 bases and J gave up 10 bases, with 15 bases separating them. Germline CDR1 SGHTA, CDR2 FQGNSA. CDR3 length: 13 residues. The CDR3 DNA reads TGTGCCAGCAGCTCAGACCGACAGGTCCCGCAGTATTTT. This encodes CASSSDRQVPQYF.

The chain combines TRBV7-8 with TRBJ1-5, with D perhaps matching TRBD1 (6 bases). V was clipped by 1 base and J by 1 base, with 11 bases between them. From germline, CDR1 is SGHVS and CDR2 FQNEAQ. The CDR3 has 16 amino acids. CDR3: CASSLGPGASNQPQHF. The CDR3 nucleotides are TGTGCCAGCAGCTTAGGACCAGGGGCCAGCAATCAGCCCCAGCATTTT.

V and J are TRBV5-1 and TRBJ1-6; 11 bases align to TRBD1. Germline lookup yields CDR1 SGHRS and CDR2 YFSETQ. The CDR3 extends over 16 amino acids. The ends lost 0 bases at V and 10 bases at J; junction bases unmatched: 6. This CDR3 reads CASSLGTGGSDSPLHF. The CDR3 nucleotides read TGCGCCAGCAGCTTGGGGACAGGGGGCTCGGACTCACCCCTCCACTTT.

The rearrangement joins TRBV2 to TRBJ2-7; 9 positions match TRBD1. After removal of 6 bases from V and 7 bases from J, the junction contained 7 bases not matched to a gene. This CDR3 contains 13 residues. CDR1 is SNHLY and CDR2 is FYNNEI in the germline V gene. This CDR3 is CASSGDRDGEQYF. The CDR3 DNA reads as TGTGCCAGCAGCGGGGACAGGGACGGAGAGCAGTACTTC.

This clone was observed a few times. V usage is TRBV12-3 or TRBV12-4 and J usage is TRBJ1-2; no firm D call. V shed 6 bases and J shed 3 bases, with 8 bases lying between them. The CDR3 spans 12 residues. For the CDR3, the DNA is TGTGCCAGCAGCGGGGAGGACTATGGCTACACCTTC. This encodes CASSGEDYGYTF.

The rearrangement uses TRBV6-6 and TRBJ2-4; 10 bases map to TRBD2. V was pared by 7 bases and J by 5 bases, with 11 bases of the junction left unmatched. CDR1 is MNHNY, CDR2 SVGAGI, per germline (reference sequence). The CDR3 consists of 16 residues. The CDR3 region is CASIRGPSGGENIQYF. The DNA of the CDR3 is TGTGCCAGCATTCGAGGACCTAGCGGGGGTGAAAACATTCAGTACTTC.

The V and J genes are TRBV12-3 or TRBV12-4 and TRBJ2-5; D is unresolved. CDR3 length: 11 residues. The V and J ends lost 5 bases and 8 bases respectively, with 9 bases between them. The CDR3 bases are TGTGCCAGCAGTCCCGCGATCACCCAGTACTTC. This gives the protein CASSPAITQYF.

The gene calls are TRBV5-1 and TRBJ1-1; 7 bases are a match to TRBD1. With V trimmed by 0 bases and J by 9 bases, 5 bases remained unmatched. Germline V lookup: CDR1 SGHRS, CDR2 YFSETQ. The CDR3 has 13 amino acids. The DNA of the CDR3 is TGCGCCAGCAGCTTGGCGGGACAGAGCAAAGCTTTCTTT. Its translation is CASSLAGQSKAFF.

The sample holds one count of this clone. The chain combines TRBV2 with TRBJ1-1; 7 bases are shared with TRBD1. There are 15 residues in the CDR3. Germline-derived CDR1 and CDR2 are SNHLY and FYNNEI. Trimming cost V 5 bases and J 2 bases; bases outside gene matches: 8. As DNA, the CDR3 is TGTGCCAGCAGTCTATGGGACAGTCTCAACACTGAAGCTTTCTTT. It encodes CASSLWDSLNTEAFF.

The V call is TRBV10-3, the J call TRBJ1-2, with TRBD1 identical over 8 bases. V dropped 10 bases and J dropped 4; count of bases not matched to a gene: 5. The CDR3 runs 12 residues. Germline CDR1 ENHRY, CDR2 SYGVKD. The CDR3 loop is CARGDRGYGYTF. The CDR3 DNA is TGTGCCAGGGGAGACAGGGGCTATGGCTACACCTTC.

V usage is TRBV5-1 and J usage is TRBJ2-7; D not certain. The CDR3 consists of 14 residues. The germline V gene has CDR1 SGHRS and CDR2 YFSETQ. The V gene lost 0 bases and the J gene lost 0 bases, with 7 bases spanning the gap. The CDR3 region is CASSLDPGSYEQYF. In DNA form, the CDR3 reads TGCGCCAGCAGCTTGGATCCCGGCTCCTACGAGCAGTACTTC.

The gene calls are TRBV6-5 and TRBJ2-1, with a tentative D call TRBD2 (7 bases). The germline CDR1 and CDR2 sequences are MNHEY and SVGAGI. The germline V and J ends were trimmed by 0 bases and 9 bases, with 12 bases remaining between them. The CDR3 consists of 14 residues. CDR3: CASSYSGGRIEQFF. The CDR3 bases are TGTGCCAGCAGTTACTCGGGGGGGCGTATTGAGCAGTTCTTC.

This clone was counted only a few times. Here the CDR3 reads CASRGEDGTNYEQYF. In DNA, the CDR3 is TGTGCCAGTAGAGGGGAGGATGGGACCAACTACGAGCAGTACTTC. This chain uses TRBV19 with TRBJ2-7; D might be TRBD2 (6 bases). The V gene's germline CDR1 is LNHDA and CDR2 SQIVND (reference sequence). The CDR3 spans 15 residues. Trimming left V 6 bases short and J 3 bases short, with 18 bases between.

CDR3 sequence: CASSLAATADYGYTF. CDR3 in DNA: TGTGCCAGCAGCTTAGCCGCCACAGCAGACTATGGCTACACCTTC. The chain recombines TRBV7-2 with TRBJ1-2, with no clear D. CDR1 and CDR2 (germline): SGHTA, FQGNSA. Trimming pared 0 bases from V and 3 bases from J, leaving 11 bases between. The CDR3 has 15 residues.

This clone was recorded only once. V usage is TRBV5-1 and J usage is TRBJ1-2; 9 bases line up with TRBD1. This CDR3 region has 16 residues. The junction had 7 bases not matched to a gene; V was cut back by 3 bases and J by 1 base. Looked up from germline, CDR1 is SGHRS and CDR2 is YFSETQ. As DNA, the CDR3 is TGCGCCAGCAGCTCCCGGGACAGGGTTTTTAACTATGGCTACACCTTC. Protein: CASSSRDRVFNYGYTF.